The following is a T cell receptor beta chain sequence with its context. This sample was included in a study of blood T cell repertoires in COVID-19. For the study at large: COVID-19 samples collected from the United States, Italy and Spain covered acute and convalescent phases.

V gave up 1 base and J gave up 3 bases; unmatched junction bases: 7. Looked up from germline, CDR1 is SGHTA and CDR2 is FQGNSA. This CDR3 comprises 17 residues. In the original analysis: Amplifying reference gene primers gave estimates of nucleated cell counts. Sequencing used immunoSEQ multiplex PCR; TCRdb keeps in-frame clones, though not all of them. V and J calls plus clone size are reproduced from that table; the DNA served to infer D and trimming. Among roughly 350,000 clones, 70% to 90% were seen once, and the ten largest hold roughly 4%. Sequenced input: peripheral blood. This clonotype was sampled from a woman between 50 and 59 years old with active or convalescent COVID-19. The V call is TRBV7-2, the J call TRBJ2-2, with 8 bases fitting TRBD2. CDR3 nucleotides: TGTGCCAGCAGCTTAGAAGCACTAGCGGCACACACCGGGGAGCTGTTTTTT. Amino acids: CASSLEALAAHTGELFF.